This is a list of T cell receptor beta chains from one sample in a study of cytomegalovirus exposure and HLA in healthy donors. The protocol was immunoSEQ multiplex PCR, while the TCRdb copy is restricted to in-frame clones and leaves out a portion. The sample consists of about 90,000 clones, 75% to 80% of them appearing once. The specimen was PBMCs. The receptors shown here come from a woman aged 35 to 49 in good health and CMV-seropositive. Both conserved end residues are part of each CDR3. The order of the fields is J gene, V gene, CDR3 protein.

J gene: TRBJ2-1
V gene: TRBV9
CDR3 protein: CASSGNLAVNEQFF

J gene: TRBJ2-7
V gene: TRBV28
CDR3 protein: CASSLLTSGLSYEQYF

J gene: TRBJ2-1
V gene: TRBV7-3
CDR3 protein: CASSLGRDNEQFF

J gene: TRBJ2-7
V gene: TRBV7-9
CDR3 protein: CASSRRDNPKTDEQYF

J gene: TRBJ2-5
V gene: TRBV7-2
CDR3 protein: CASSLRVQETQYF

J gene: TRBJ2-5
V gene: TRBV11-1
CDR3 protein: CASSQSGQGLLETQYF

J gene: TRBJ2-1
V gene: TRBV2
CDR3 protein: CASGKGQGEREQFF

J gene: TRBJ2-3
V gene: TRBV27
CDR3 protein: CASSLTVTDTQYF

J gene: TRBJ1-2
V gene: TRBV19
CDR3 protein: CASSIGTGRGYTF

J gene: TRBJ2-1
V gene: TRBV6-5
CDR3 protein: CASSFSGRNEQFF

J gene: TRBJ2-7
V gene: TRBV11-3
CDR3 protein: CASSSRDSLREQYF

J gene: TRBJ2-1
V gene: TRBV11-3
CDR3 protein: CASSLVAGGGSEQFF

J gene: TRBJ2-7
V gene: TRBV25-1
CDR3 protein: CASRRQGSYEQYF

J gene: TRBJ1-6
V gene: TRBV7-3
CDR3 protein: CASSFDAVGVSPLHF

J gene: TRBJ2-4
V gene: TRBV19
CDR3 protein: CASSTTGTGAKNIQYF

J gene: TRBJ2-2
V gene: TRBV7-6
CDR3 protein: CASSLEGLRSGELFF